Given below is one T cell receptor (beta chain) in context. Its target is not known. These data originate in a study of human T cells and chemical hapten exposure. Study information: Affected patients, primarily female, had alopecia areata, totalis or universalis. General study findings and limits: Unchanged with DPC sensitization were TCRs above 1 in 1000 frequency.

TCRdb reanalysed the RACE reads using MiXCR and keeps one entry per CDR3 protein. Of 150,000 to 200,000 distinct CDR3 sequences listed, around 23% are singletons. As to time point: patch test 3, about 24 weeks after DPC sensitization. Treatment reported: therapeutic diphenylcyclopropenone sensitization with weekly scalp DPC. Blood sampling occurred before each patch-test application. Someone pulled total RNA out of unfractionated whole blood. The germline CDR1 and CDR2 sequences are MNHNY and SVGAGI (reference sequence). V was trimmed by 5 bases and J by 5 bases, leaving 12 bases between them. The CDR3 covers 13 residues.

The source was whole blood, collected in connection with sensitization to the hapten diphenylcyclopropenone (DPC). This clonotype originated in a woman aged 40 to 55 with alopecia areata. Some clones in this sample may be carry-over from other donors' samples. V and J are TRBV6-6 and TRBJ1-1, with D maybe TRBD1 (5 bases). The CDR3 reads CASSQPGRTEAFF. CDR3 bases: TGTGCCAGCAGTCAGCCAGGGCGAACTGAAGCTTTCTTT.